This TCR beta chain is drawn from a study of blood T cell repertoires in COVID-19 (dated by TCRdb to about 2020). Notes on the research overall: Samples covering the acute and convalescent phases of COVID-19 were provided by collaborators in the United States, Italy and Spain. The prospective study material was composed of cDNA or gDNA derived from T cells, B-cell-depleted T cells, or PBMCs. The dataset comprised deeply sampled blood TCRbeta repertoires from subjects exposed to, actively infected with, or recovered from COVID-19. The repertoires were released in a freely available public database meant as a resource for research on the immune response to SARS-CoV-2. Samples came from the ongoing ImmuneRACE study (first 160 participants) plus 1,254 subjects from 6 global collaborators. The sample metadata nearly always contained a de-identified subject ID, COVID-19 status, age in years and sex. Where available, HLA class I and class II types were obtained from metadata supplied by the sample provider rather than from assay-based typing.

Concerning this clone itself: The antigen this receptor binds is unknown. No per-base quality is available; no much larger clone lies one base away.

The immunoSEQ Assay, a bias-controlled multiplex PCR, was used to amplify TCRbeta CDR3 regions from genomic DNA. The authors' pipeline ran thus. Within the assay, amplification of reference gene primers was used to estimate how many nucleated cells each sample contained. To quantify the absolute abundance of each unique TCRbeta CDR3 rearrangement, sequence reads were collapsed and filtered. Productive Simpson clonality was computed per sample as the square root of Simpson's diversity index over productive rearrangements. TCRdb carries this immuneACCESS record with in-frame sequences only. Its versions omit some clonotypes, under half of them owing to an unresolved V gene in the studies checked, with the rest unexplained. The V and J calls and clone size are taken from that table; D and trimming were inferred from the DNA. The sample table holds around 150,000 clones, of which about 77% were seen once. Of the sample, around 9.5% falls within the top ten clones.

Study-wide findings and limitations: Clinical and demographic metadata were provided uncurated, with the amount varying by source and participant.

Looking up the germline V gene (reference sequence) yields CDR1 LNHDA and CDR2 SQIVND. The CDR3 contains 12 residues, cysteine and phenylalanine counted. Only CDR3 DNA remains: 36 bases, in frame from the first base. Collaborating institutions collected whole blood in K2EDTA tubes following their own protocols. Collaborator samples were shipped for TCRbeta analysis as frozen whole blood, isolated PBMCs, or DNA extracted from either sample type. The chain employs TRBV19 and TRBJ1-3; the D gene cannot be named for sure. Sequencing was carried out using peripheral blood. The receptor's source is a woman in her forties or fifties with active or convalescent COVID-19. In nucleotides, the sequence is TGTCAGACTGCGAGCTCTGGAAACACCATATATTTT. This encodes CQTASSGNTIYF. Here the CDR3 is joined to the reference TRBV19 and TRBJ1-3 genes, and the full variable domain is: DGGITQSPKYLFRKEGQNVTLSCEQNLNHDAMYWYRQDPGQGLRLIYYSQIVNDFQKGDIAEGYSVSREKKESFPLTVTSAQKNPTAFYLCQTASSGNTIYFGEGSWLTVV.